This T cell receptor beta chain was identified in a study of T-cell memory formation after mild COVID-19 (dated by TCRdb to the early 2020s). General notes on the study: TCR sequence clusters from the two donors were largely donor specific. Two young, previously healthy adult volunteers made up the cohort, one male and one female. In a couple of donors, T-cell clones that expanded and contracted after mild COVID-19 were followed by sequencing TCRalpha and TCRbeta repertoires longitudinally.

Sequencing took place on an Illumina NovaSeq 6000. TCRalpha and TCRbeta cDNA libraries were constructed by 5'RACE with constant-segment primers, with sample barcodes and unique molecular identifiers being introduced. Trizol reagent was used to extract RNA from every sample. Library amplification was performed in two PCR steps, and a second sample barcode and Illumina TruSeq adapters were introduced in the second step. Sequencing of the libraries was done on an Illumina NovaSeq, producing 2 x 150 bp paired-end reads. On the study's bioinformatics: With migec v1.2.7, reads were demultiplexed and then collapsed into UMI-guided consensus sequences. Using mixcr v2.1.11, UMI consensuses were aligned to TRA and TRB V and J templates and then assembled into clonotypes. Expanded or contracted clonotypes were those called significant by both edgeR and NoisET, with noise models trained on biological replicates. For edgeR calls, a false discovery rate-adjusted p below 0.01 and a log2 fold-change threshold of 1 were applied. As an exploratory analysis of dynamics, max-normalized trajectories of the 1000 most abundant clonotypes were examined with PCA combined with hierarchical clustering. The CD4 or CD8 phenotype of responding clones was assigned using the separately sequenced CD4+ and CD8+ repertoires. TCRdb applied fastp at Q25 and MiXCR to the public reads, then kept only in-frame beta chains. All rows with the same CDR3 protein become a single entry with the most common DNA and genes. These V and J calls are TCRdb output, not the study's own analysis. A total of approximately 100,000 distinct CDR3 sequences appear in this sample, about an eighth of them only once. Jointly, the top ten make up roughly 30% of the sample.

This clonotype was observed many times. What antigen it recognizes has not been identified. One base away there is no much larger clone; base qualities are not given. The study at large found these results: Only a couple of mild cases were covered in the study, and larger cohorts including severe cases with pre-infection samples were considered necessary. From day 15 to 85, contracting clones showed balanced CD4/CD8 phenotypes, whereas a second wave of clones that expanded from day 15 to 37 leaned towards CD4+. Some responding clones were detected in pre-infection memory, suggesting pre-existing cross-reactive memory T cells joined the SARS-CoV-2 response. SARS-CoV-2 specificity of the second-wave clones peaking on day 37 was not confirmed. Contracting CD4+ clones were found mainly in CM and EM memory subsets, while CD8+ clones were enriched in EMRA.

CDR1 and CDR2 were assigned from the germline V gene as SGHDT and YYEEEE. Measured from the cysteine to the phenylalanine, the CDR3 is 12 residues long. This entry keeps only the CDR3 DNA: 36 bases, framed from base 1. A distance of 8 bases separates the germline ends of V and J, which lose 4 bases and 3 bases respectively. Ficoll-Paque density gradient centrifugation was used to isolate PBMCs. The material sequenced was PBMCs or a T cell subset sorted from them (not recorded which). The sequence was collected from an adult woman who had mild COVID-19 (a few samples of this study predate the infection). The sample titles of this study are shuffled in the database, so cell type and time point are left out; the donor was told from shared clones. The sequence is built from TRBV5-6 and TRBJ2-7; no D segment can be confidently identified. The CDR3 region: CASSEGSYEQYF. The DNA sequence is as follows: TGTGCCAGCAGCGAAGGCAGCTACGAGCAGTACTTC.